This T cell receptor beta chain was sequenced during a study of blood T cells in healthy people across ages. Study outcomes and limitations: As naive T cell percentage varied, TCR beta diversity correlated strongly with it.

Then a second PCR, running about 7 to 11 cycles, was carried out with a sample-barcoded 5' primer and a J-beta primer mix. Each CDR3 protein is one row after TCRdb ran MiXCR on the 5' RACE reads. The sample records some 780,000 distinct CDR3 sequences, roughly three fifths being singletons. The V and J ends lost 3 bases and 9 bases respectively, with 12 bases between them. CDR3 size: 13 residues. CDR1 and CDR2 (germline): SGHAT, FQNNGV. This clonotype appeared once. Its antigen is unknown. The study isolated at least 6.5 million PBMCs from each sample. The sequence was collected from a man aged 40-49 years in good health. V gene TRBV11-2 combines with J gene TRBJ2-1, with D unclear. Source material: blood. This chain's CDR3 is CASSLNSLAEQFF. Here the CDR3 DNA reads TGTGCCAGCAGCTTGAACTCTCTGGCTGAGCAGTTCTTC.